Here is one T cell receptor (beta chain) with its context. Its antigen remains unknown. This entry belongs to a study of beta chain features in type 1 diabetes. General observations from the study: Across all four CD4+ subsets, people with type 1 diabetes showed modestly shorter TCRB CDR3s.

Of the isolated RNA, all was reverse transcribed, and so the sequenced material was expressed TCRB transcripts. Sequencing used immunoSEQ multiplex PCR; TCRdb keeps in-frame clones, though not all of them. The top ten clones hold over 0.015% of a sample with hundreds of thousands of clones, approximately 10% of them seen once. V shed 5 bases, J shed 6 bases, and the junction held 5 bases outside the gene matches. This CDR3 has 13 amino acids. Germline CDR1 is SGHDT and CDR2 is YYEEEE. The chain uses TRBV5-6 and TRBJ2-3; the match to TRBD1 covers 8 bases. The material sequenced was naive CD4+ T cells from blood. The clonotype originates from a man in his thirties or forties with type 1 diabetes. CDR3 coding DNA: TGTGCCAGCAGGTCAGGGGGCGCGGATACGCAGTATTTT. This sequence encodes CASRSGGADTQYF.